In this sample, the clone carrying this TCR beta chain turned up many times. What it recognizes is unknown. The CDR3 has 14 residues. Between the trimmed V and J ends, which lost 0 bases and 8 bases, there was a span of 12 bases. CDR1 and CDR2 (germline): SGHRS, YFSETQ. TCRdb called the 5' RACE reads again in MiXCR, with one record for every CDR3 protein. The data show about 55,000 distinct CDR3 sequences, about 4% seen once. The data belong to a study of neurological immune-mediated disorders. General study results and limits: Falling below healthy controls, multiple sclerosis showed the least TCR clonal expansion, while HTLV-1-associated myelopathy showed the most. No link was found between any clinical or MRI feature and the multiple sclerosis repertoire cluster. The phylogenetic placement of 18 of 34 multiple sclerosis patients' repertoires in one related-CDR3 cluster constitutes a possible signature.

Each sorted-subset library came from 750,000 to 1,000,000 CD4+ or CD8+ T cells. The rearrangement links TRBV5-1 to TRBJ2-1; no firm D call. Sequencing was done on a sample of CD4+ T cells from blood. This receptor was taken from a woman between 35 and 50 years old with multiple sclerosis. The CDR3 loop reads CASSLDNTVDEQFF. Here the CDR3 DNA reads TGCGCCAGCAGCTTGGACAATACCGTAGATGAGCAGTTCTTC.